The rows below give T cell receptor beta chains drawn from one sample of a study of shared clonotypes between healthy human individuals. Sequenced by immunoSEQ multiplex PCR; TCRdb stores in-frame clones only, minus some. The repertoire holds a few million clones, with roughly nine tenths as singletons. The source material was naive CD4+ T cells sorted from blood. These receptors were taken from a man aged 18 to 29 in good health. The CDR3 runs from the conserved cysteine through the conserved F or W. The D gene is left open where the match is weak. Some rows have no size entry. The others give once, few or many, or a class for an expanded clone.

clone size | D gene | CDR3 length | J gene | V gene | CDR3 protein | CDR3 DNA
. | TRBD2 | 15 | TRBJ2-3 | TRBV7-3 | CASSWTSGSTDTQYF | TGTGCCAGCAGCTGGACTAGCGGGTCCACAGATACGCAGTATTTT
once | . | 14 | TRBJ1-1 | TRBV19 | CASSTDRTDTEAFF | TGTGCCAGTAGCACCGACAGGACCGACACTGAAGCTTTCTTT
. | TRBD1 | 14 | TRBJ2-5 | TRBV10-3 | CAISDRGPWETQYF | TGTGCCATCAGTGACAGGGGGCCGTGGGAGACCCAGTACTTC
. | . | 13 | TRBJ1-1 | TRBV6-1 | CASSGEGWTEAFF | TGTGCCAGCAGTGGGGAGGGGTGGACTGAAGCTTTCTTT
. | . | 14 | TRBJ2-7 | TRBV6-6 | CASSYSENLYEQYF | TGTGCCAGCAGTTACTCGGAAAATCTCTACGAGCAGTACTTC
. | . | 12 | TRBJ1-1 | TRBV6-1 | CASSVGNTEAFF | TGTGCCAGCAGTGTGGGGAACACTGAAGCTTTCTTT
once | . | 16 | TRBJ2-1 | TRBV11-1 | CASSRGWTGPHNEQFF | TGTGCCAGCAGCCGGGGGTGGACGGGCCCCCACAATGAGCAGTTCTTC
. | TRBD1 | 16 | TRBJ2-7 | TRBV5-1 | CASSLAGQGLTYEQYF | TGCGCCAGCAGCTTGGCAGGACAGGGCCTGACCTACGAGCAGTACTTC
once | TRBD2 | 13 | TRBJ2-7 | TRBV29-1 | CSVATSGAGEQYF | TGCAGCGTTGCTACTAGCGGGGCAGGCGAGCAGTACTTC
. | TRBD1 | 18 | TRBJ1-5 | TRBV19 | CASRARTGGARYNQPQHF | TGTGCCAGTAGGGCCCGGACAGGGGGCGCGAGGTACAATCAGCCCCAGCATTTT
. | TRBD1 | 18 | TRBJ1-2 | TRBV5-1 | CASSIGKGGQNLYYGYTF | TGCGCCAGCAGCATAGGGAAAGGGGGACAGAACCTCTACTATGGCTACACCTTC
. | . | 15 | TRBJ2-3 | TRBV6-1 | CASSEVGGRTDTQYF | TGTGCCAGCAGTGAAGTCGGGGGACGCACAGATACGCAGTATTTT
. | . | 16 | TRBJ2-3 | TRBV7-9 | CASSLVGGSSTDTQYF | TGTGCCAGCAGCTTAGTAGGCGGGTCTAGCACAGATACGCAGTATTTT
. | TRBD2 | 14 | TRBJ2-1 | TRBV2 | CASETSGGAHEQFF | TGTGCCAGTGAAACTAGCGGGGGGGCGCATGAGCAGTTCTTC
. | . | 14 | TRBJ2-7 | TRBV5-1 | CASSWSGENYEQYF | TGCGCCAGCAGCTGGTCAGGGGAAAACTACGAGCAGTACTTC
. | TRBD1 | 15 | TRBJ2-2 | TRBV5-6 | CASSPWTGNTGELFF | TGTGCCAGCAGCCCGTGGACAGGAAACACCGGGGAGCTGTTTTTT
. | TRBD1 | 14 | TRBJ1-2 | TRBV6-6 | CASSYLQGYYGYTF | TGTGCCAGCAGTTACCTACAGGGGTACTATGGCTACACCTTC
. | . | 11 | TRBJ1-5 | TRBV6-1 | CASSYMGAQHF | TGTGCCAGCAGTTACATGGGGGCCCAGCATTTT
once | TRBD2 | 18 | TRBJ2-1 | TRBV9 | CASSPQPQLAGGGNEQFF | TGTGCCAGCAGCCCTCAGCCCCAACTAGCGGGGGGTGGGAATGAGCAGTTCTTC
. | . | 13 | TRBJ2-1 | TRBV9 | CASSVGSTTEQFF | TGTGCCAGCAGCGTAGGAAGTACTACTGAGCAGTTCTTC
. | TRBD1 | 15 | TRBJ1-4 | TRBV25-1 | CASSEWEGAYEKLFF | TGTGCCAGCAGTGAATGGGAGGGGGCGTATGAAAAACTGTTTTTT
. | . | 14 | TRBJ1-5 | TRBV27 | CASSSRRVNQPQHF | TGTGCCAGCAGTTCCCGCCGGGTTAATCAGCCCCAGCATTTT